The source of this T cell receptor beta chain is a study of blood T cell repertoires in COVID-19 (dated by TCRdb to 2019 to 2021). Regarding the research as a whole: Collaborator samples came from the United States, Italy and Spain and covered acute and convalescent phases of COVID-19. The material from the prospective study consisted of cDNA or gDNA derived from T cells, B-cell-depleted T cells, or PBMCs. Subjects who had been exposed to COVID-19, were actively infected with it, or had recovered from it provided the deeply sampled blood TCRbeta repertoires that made up the dataset. The repertoires were released in a freely available public database intended as a resource for research on the immune response to SARS-CoV-2. Samples were obtained from the ongoing ImmuneRACE study (first 160 participants) and from roughly 1,300 subjects provided by 6 global collaborators. Nearly every sample came with metadata listing a de-identified subject ID, COVID-19 status, age in years and sex. Where HLA class I and class II types were available, the types were taken from metadata supplied by the sample provider, not from assay-based typing.

The CDR3 covers 14 residues, taking in both the cysteine and the phenylalanine. The sequence is cut down to CDR3 DNA, 42 bases in frame from base 1. The germline V gene provides CDR1 MGHRA and CDR2 YSYEKL. The V end loses 5 bases and the J end loses 0 bases, and a stretch of 8 bases separates them. Turning to this clone: The specificity of this receptor is unknown. Base qualities are not provided; no much larger clone lies one nucleotide away.

Participants in the prospective study were aged roughly 18 to 100 years, lived in about two dozen United States geographic areas, and enrolled through a virtual design. In the prospective study, cohorts were assigned on the basis of participant-reported clinical history obtained from a screening survey and a study questionnaire. For ImmuneRACE Cohort 3, a participant was defined as recovered based on two consecutive negative NP/OP PCR tests, clearance by a healthcare professional, or resolution of symptoms. In the prospective study, whole blood, serum and a nasopharyngeal or oropharyngeal swab were collected from each participant by mobile phlebotomists. Participants in the prospective study had the option to provide additional blood draws and questionnaires over an approximately 2-month period. Before DNA extraction, prospective study blood samples were shipped either frozen or at room temperature.

The immunoSEQ Assay, a bias-controlled multiplex PCR, was used to amplify TCRbeta CDR3 regions from genomic DNA. Regarding the original processing steps: Within the assay, amplification of reference gene primers was used to estimate how many nucleated cells each sample contained. To quantify the absolute abundance of each unique TCRbeta CDR3 rearrangement, sequence reads were collapsed and filtered. For each sample, productive Simpson clonality was calculated as the square root of Simpson's diversity index across productive rearrangements. TCRdb obtained this table from immuneACCESS and retained in-frame rearrangements with V and J assigned. These tables miss some clones; where compared with another copy, unresolved V genes account for less than half of the shortfall, and the remainder is unexplained. The V and J calls and clone size come from that table; D and trimming were worked out from the DNA. In all, the sample holds around 500,000 clones, and approximately 91% of those were seen once. The ten largest clones take up 6.5% to 8.5% of the sample.

The study at large found these results: The quantity of clinical and demographic metadata differed by source and by participant and was supplied without curation.

The chain links TRBV4-1 with TRBJ1-5, with a weak D call of TRBD1 (5 bases match). The specimen was PBMCs or T cells enriched from blood (not recorded which). The origin of this receptor is a woman aged 60 to 75 who had recovered from COVID-19. The CDR3 loop reads CASSVTVSNQPQHF. The sequenced DNA: TGCGCCAGCAGCGTGACAGTTAGCAATCAGCCCCAGCATTTT.